This T cell receptor (beta chain) stems from a study of beta chain features in type 1 diabetes. Overall study results and limits: Across all four CD4+ subsets, people with type 1 diabetes showed modestly shorter TCRB CDR3s. VDJ junctions sequenced from type 1 diabetes patients showed fewer insertions and more deletions.

CDR1 and CDR2 from the germline V gene are MDHEN and SYDVKM. This CDR3 spans 14 amino acids. With 5 bases removed from V and 7 bases from J, the gap between germline ends came to 14 bases. This clone was recorded at least ten times. Its antigen is unidentified. CD4+ naive, central memory, regulatory and stem cell-like memory cells were sorted via CD45RO/CCR7/CD25/CD127/CD95/CD27. Sorted populations all exceeded 98% purity. Every bit of the isolated RNA underwent reverse transcription, so sequencing read expressed TCRB transcripts. Around 4 million reads per sample were averaged for naive, central memory and regulatory samples. Method: immunoSEQ multiplex PCR; TCRdb's copy keeps in-frame clones and lacks some. The profile covers some 160,000 clones, with roughly 9% appearing a single time and about 0.75% taken by the ten largest.

Sequenced: central memory CD4+ T cells from blood. The rearrangement links TRBV28 to TRBJ1-4, with D unresolved. The sequence came from a woman younger than 45 with type 1 diabetes. The CDR3 loop reads CASSTPGLGEKLFF. CDR3 coding DNA: TGTGCCAGCAGTACACCCGGACTTGGTGAAAAACTGTTTTTT.